These 15 T cell receptor beta chains came from one sample sequenced in a study of a mutant IDH1 vaccine in newly diagnosed glioma (dated by TCRdb to about 2021). No antigen has been identified for these receptors. What this sample's time point label stands for: week 47, end of study. A 20-mer mutant IDH1 peptide at 300 micrograms in Montanide made up each vaccine dose, which was injected subcutaneously together with topical imiquimod. The method was the immunoSEQ multiplex PCR assay. TCRdb took this table from immuneACCESS and kept in-frame rearrangements with V and J called. Such tables lack part of the clones; where checked against another copy, unresolved V genes explain under half of the gap, and the rest is unexplained. Present in this sample are about 56,000 clones, roughly 75% of which were seen just once. Roughly 5.3% of the sample is taken by the ten largest. This specimen consisted of PBMCs, obtained from a glioma patient whose treatment included an IDH1 peptide vaccine. These TCRs come from a man aged 45-65 years with glioma.

This clone appeared once. The chain employs TRBV7-6 and TRBJ2-3, with 10 positions matching TRBD2. Germline V gene lookup returns CDR1 SGHVS and CDR2 FNYEAQ. The CDR3 is 19 amino acids. Unmatched junction bases numbered 18, after V lost 6 bases and J lost 3 bases. CDR3 in amino acids: CASSQPPAGGDRRTDTQYF. CDR3 nucleotide sequence: TGTGCCAGCAGTCAGCCGCCAGCGGGGGGGGATAGAAGAACAGATACGCAGTATTTT.

This clone was seen a handful of times. This chain joins TRBV4-2 and TRBJ1-1; D perhaps matches TRBD1 (6 bases). The germline V and J ends were trimmed by 3 bases and 6 bases, with 14 bases remaining between them. This CDR3 spans 14 amino acids. CDR1 and CDR2 from the germline V gene are LGHNA and YNFKEQ. The CDR3 coding sequence is TGTGCCAGCAGCCACGGACAGCCCCACGCTGAAGCTTTCTTT. Translation gives CASSHGQPHAEAFF.

This rearrangement joins TRBV6-1 to TRBJ1-5; a possible D gene is TRBD1 (5 bases). The length of the CDR3 is 15 residues. Germline V gives CDR1 MNHNS, CDR2 SASEGT. V was trimmed by 7 bases and J by 1 base, leaving 14 bases between them. The CDR3 here is CASTKGLTSNQPQHF. The CDR3 DNA reads as TGTGCCAGCACCAAGGGACTGACAAGCAATCAGCCCCAGCATTTT.

This sequence joins TRBV11-2 and TRBJ1-2; D is ambiguous. The CDR3 loop spans 14 amino acids. Germline V gene sequence: CDR1 SGHAT, CDR2 FQNNGV. V lost 0 bases to trimming and J lost 3 bases, with 8 bases between them. The CDR3 reads CASSLDNWDYGYTF. The CDR3 bases are TGTGCCAGCAGCTTAGATAATTGGGACTATGGCTACACCTTC.

This clone has more than one count but fewer than ten. The chain has TRBV4-1 and TRBJ1-2; D is unclear. The germline gives CDR1 MGHRA, CDR2 YSYEKL. With 1 base removed from V and 2 bases from J, the gap between germline ends came to 5 bases. CDR3 length: 13 amino acids. The DNA for the CDR3 is TGCGCCAGCAGCCAAGCCAGGAACTATGGCTACACCTTC. Protein product: CASSQARNYGYTF.

This clone was observed a few times. The chain employs TRBV30 and TRBJ2-1; TRBD2 agrees at 8 bases. V dropped 2 bases and J dropped 6; count of bases not matched to a gene: 6. The CDR3 sequence is 14 residues long. Germline V CDR1 and CDR2: GTSNPN, SVGIG (reference sequence). The CDR3 DNA reads TGTGCCTGGAGTCCCGGACTAGCAACCAATGAGCAGTTCTTC. Amino acids: CAWSPGLATNEQFF.

The chain is built from TRBV2 and TRBJ2-2; D gene uncertain. Germline loops: CDR1 SNHLY, CDR2 FYNNEI. V was pared by 4 bases and J by 3 bases, with 3 bases between. The CDR3 is 12 amino acids. The CDR3 DNA sequence: TGTGCCAGCAGTGGCGACACCGGGGAGCTGTTTTTT. Residues: CASSGDTGELFF. The variable domain in full, with the rest retrieved from reference TRBV2 and TRBJ2-2, is EPEVTQTPSHQVTQMGQEVILRCVPISNHLYFYWYRQILGQKVEFLVSFYNNEISEKSEIFDDQFSVERPDGSNFTLKIRSTKLEDSAMYFCASSGDTGELFFGEGSRLTVL.

The V and J genes are TRBV30 and TRBJ2-7; 9 bases fit TRBD1. Trimming removed 4 bases from V and 1 base from J; junction bases left unmatched: 8. The germline CDR1 and CDR2 sequences are GTSNPN and SVGIG (reference sequence). The CDR3 is made up of 15 amino acids. CDR3 region: CAWTAGQGSSYEQYF. Written as DNA, the CDR3 is TGTGCCTGGACCGCCGGACAGGGGTCTTCCTACGAGCAGTACTTC.

This clone was seen a few times. J is TRBJ1-5 and V is TRBV28; the D gene is possibly TRBD1 (5 bases). CDR3 size: 15 residues. V lost 4 bases and J lost 4, with 14 bases in between. CDR1 is MDHEN, CDR2 SYDVKM, per germline. CDR3 in DNA: TGTGCCAGCAGTTCCTACGGGACGGAAAATCAGCCCCAGCATTTT. Translated, it gives CASSSYGTENQPQHF.

This chain uses TRBV29-1 with TRBJ1-2; 7 bases are a match to TRBD1. Germline V gene sequence: CDR1 SQVTM, CDR2 ANQGSEA. The length of the CDR3 is 13 residues. V was clipped by 8 bases and J by 4 bases; unmatched bases: 10. The CDR3 is CSYSDRNLYGYTF. CDR3 in DNA: TGCAGCTATTCGGACAGGAACCTCTATGGCTACACCTTC.

This clone was detected a few times. The rearrangement uses TRBV27 and TRBJ1-6, with no clear D. The CDR3 has 14 amino acids. The V gene's germline CDR1 is MNHEY and CDR2 SMNVEV (reference sequence). V shed 3 bases and J shed 0 bases, with 3 bases lying between them. CDR3 protein: CASSFRSYNSPLHF. CDR3 bases: TGTGCCAGCAGTTTTCGCTCCTATAATTCACCCCTCCACTTT.

The V and J genes are TRBV18 and TRBJ2-5; D call uncertain. The CDR3 runs 14 residues. Trimming pared 1 base from V and 0 bases from J, leaving 6 bases between. The germline CDR1 and CDR2 sequences are KGHSH and LQKENI. CDR3 nucleotide sequence: TGTGCCAGCTCACCACAGGGAAACCAAGAGACCCAGTACTTC. Translation gives CASSPQGNQETQYF.

This clone was found many times. V and J are TRBV9 and TRBJ2-2; 9 positions agree with TRBD2. V trimming: 0 bases; J trimming: 6 bases; junction bases outside the gene matches: 6. Germline lookup yields CDR1 SGDLS and CDR2 YYNGEE. The CDR3 is 16 residues long. The CDR3 bases are TGTGCCAGCAGCGTAGCGGCGGGGGGGCAGGCCGGGGAGCTGTTTTTT. It codes for CASSVAAGGQAGELFF. The full variable domain, completed using reference TRBV9 and TRBJ2-2, is DSGVTQTPKHLITATGQRVTLRCSPRSGDLSVYWYQQSLDQGLQFLIQYYNGEERAKGNILERFSAQQFPDLHSELNLSSLELGDSALYFCASSVAAGGQAGELFFGEGSRLTVL.

This clone appeared once. V usage is TRBV2 and J usage is TRBJ2-7, with 12 bases aligning to TRBD1. The CDR3 runs to 14 residues. Losses at the gene ends were 5 bases for V and 5 bases for J; bases not matched to a gene: 4. The germline CDR1 and CDR2 sequences are SNHLY and FYNNEI. The CDR3 region is CASSRDRGRHEQYF. DNA of the CDR3: TGTGCCAGCAGTCGGGACAGGGGGCGTCACGAGCAGTACTTC.

V is TRBV10-3 and J is TRBJ1-1; 8 nucleotides agree with TRBD1. The CDR3 consists of 13 residues. Germline lookup yields CDR1 ENHRY and CDR2 SYGVKD. V was clipped by 4 bases and J by 5 bases; unmatched bases: 3. The CDR3 DNA reads TGTGCCATCAGTGGACAGGGGTTGACTGAAGCTTTCTTT. Residues: CAISGQGLTEAFF.